Listed below are T cell receptor beta chains from one sample, sequenced in a study of cytomegalovirus exposure and HLA in healthy donors. Some clones are missing from TCRdb's copy, which holds only in-frame ones; the method was immunoSEQ multiplex PCR. Of about 400,000 clones detected, approximately 90% appear once; the ten largest clones hold roughly 0.8%. The specimen was PBMCs. These receptors were collected from a woman aged 18-29 years in good health and CMV-seronegative. Each CDR3 is given with its conserved first and last residue. A D gene is named only where the DNA matches it firmly. Size tells how often a clone was seen (once, few, many) or the class of an expanded clone, and some rows leave it out.

j_call: TRBJ1-2
clone_size: few
d_call: NA
v_call: TRBV7-9
cdr3_nt: TGTGCCAGCAGCTTAGTCTCCAGTAACTATGGCTACACCTTC
cdr3_aa: CASSLVSSNYGYTF

j_call: TRBJ1-5
clone_size: NA
d_call: TRBD1
v_call: TRBV19
cdr3_nt: TGTGCCAGTAGTATCGGGGGACAGGATCATCAGCCCCAGCATTTT
cdr3_aa: CASSIGGQDHQPQHF

j_call: TRBJ2-1
clone_size: NA
d_call: NA
v_call: TRBV5-6
cdr3_nt: TGTGCCAGCAGCTTGGCGGTAGCCCCAAGCTCCTACAATGAGCAGTTCTTC
cdr3_aa: CASSLAVAPSSYNEQFF

j_call: TRBJ2-7
clone_size: NA
d_call: TRBD2
v_call: TRBV7-7
cdr3_nt: TGTGCCAGCAGCCTCGGGGCGGGGGACGAGCAGTACTTC
cdr3_aa: CASSLGAGDEQYF

j_call: TRBJ1-1
clone_size: NA
d_call: NA
v_call: TRBV13
cdr3_nt: TGTGCCAGCAGCTCCCCCGGCACTGAAGCTTTCTTT
cdr3_aa: CASSSPGTEAFF

j_call: TRBJ1-6
clone_size: NA
d_call: NA
v_call: TRBV27
cdr3_nt: TGTGCCAGCAGTTTAATGTCGGGGGTCAATTCACCCCTCCACTTT
cdr3_aa: CASSLMSGVNSPLHF

j_call: TRBJ2-7
clone_size: NA
d_call: TRBD2
v_call: TRBV28
cdr3_nt: TGTGCCAGCAGTCAACCACTAGCGCGACGCTCCTACGAGCAGTACTTC
cdr3_aa: CASSQPLARRSYEQYF

j_call: TRBJ2-2
clone_size: NA
d_call: NA
v_call: TRBV15
cdr3_nt: TGTGCCACCAGCAGTGGCCTTACAGGGGGGGCCGGGGAGCTGTTTTTT
cdr3_aa: CATSSGLTGGAGELFF

j_call: TRBJ2-1
clone_size: NA
d_call: TRBD2
v_call: TRBV27
cdr3_nt: TGTGCCAGCAGTCCGACCCCCCCGGGACTAGCGGGGGGGTTCAATGAGCAGTTCTTC
cdr3_aa: CASSPTPPGLAGGFNEQFF

j_call: TRBJ1-5
clone_size: NA
d_call: TRBD1
v_call: TRBV2
cdr3_nt: TGTGCCAGCAGTGGAACAGGGGGCAACGATCAGCCCCAGCATTTT
cdr3_aa: CASSGTGGNDQPQHF

j_call: TRBJ2-5
clone_size: NA
d_call: NA
v_call: TRBV6-5
cdr3_nt: TGTGCCAGCAGTTTCCGAATGGGGGGAGAGACCCAGTACTTC
cdr3_aa: CASSFRMGGETQYF

j_call: TRBJ2-3
clone_size: few
d_call: TRBD2
v_call: TRBV6-4
cdr3_nt: TGTGCCACCGCAGCGGGAGCGACAGATACGCAGTATTTT
cdr3_aa: CATAAGATDTQYF

j_call: TRBJ2-1
clone_size: NA
d_call: NA
v_call: TRBV18
cdr3_nt: TGTGCCAGCTCACCATGGGTCGGGCAGGGGTTTGGTGAGCAGTTCTTC
cdr3_aa: CASSPWVGQGFGEQFF

j_call: TRBJ1-5
clone_size: once
d_call: NA
v_call: TRBV28
cdr3_nt: TGTGCCAGCAGTTTATTTGGGCAAAAAAATCAGCCCCAGCATTTT
cdr3_aa: CASSLFGQKNQPQHF

j_call: TRBJ2-5
clone_size: NA
d_call: TRBD1
v_call: TRBV2
cdr3_nt: TGTGCCAGCAGAACCGGGACAGTCGAAGAGACCCAGTACTTC
cdr3_aa: CASRTGTVEETQYF

j_call: TRBJ2-7
clone_size: NA
d_call: NA
v_call: TRBV30
cdr3_nt: TGTGCCTGGAGTAAGTCGTCGGTCTACGAGCAGTACTTC
cdr3_aa: CAWSKSSVYEQYF

j_call: TRBJ2-5
clone_size: NA
d_call: NA
v_call: TRBV18
cdr3_nt: TGTGCCAGCTCACCCTACCAAGAGACCCAGTACTTC
cdr3_aa: CASSPYQETQYF

j_call: TRBJ1-6
clone_size: NA
d_call: TRBD1
v_call: TRBV6-1
cdr3_nt: TGTGCCAGCAGTGAAGCCCTCTCCGGGACAGGAGCTTCACCCCTCCACTTT
cdr3_aa: CASSEALSGTGASPLHF

j_call: TRBJ1-5
clone_size: NA
d_call: NA
v_call: TRBV15
cdr3_nt: TGTGCCACCAGCAGTGGCCAAATTCAGCCCCAGCATTTT
cdr3_aa: CATSSGQIQPQHF

j_call: TRBJ2-1
clone_size: NA
d_call: NA
v_call: TRBV30
cdr3_nt: TGTGCCTGGAGTCGCAATGGGGAGAGCTCCTACAATGAGCAGTTCTTC
cdr3_aa: CAWSRNGESSYNEQFF

j_call: TRBJ1-2
clone_size: NA
d_call: TRBD1
v_call: TRBV28
cdr3_nt: TGTGCCAGCAGCTCCCAGGGGGCGCGGGGCTACACCTTC
cdr3_aa: CASSSQGARGYTF

j_call: TRBJ2-7
clone_size: few
d_call: NA
v_call: TRBV28
cdr3_nt: TGTGCCAGCAGCCGCTACTACGAGCAGTACTTC
cdr3_aa: CASSRYYEQYF

j_call: TRBJ1-2
clone_size: NA
d_call: NA
v_call: TRBV15
cdr3_nt: TGTGCCACCAGCAGAGGCCGGACCCGGGGGTATGGCTACACCTTC
cdr3_aa: CATSRGRTRGYGYTF

j_call: TRBJ1-1
clone_size: NA
d_call: NA
v_call: TRBV18
cdr3_nt: TGTGCCAGCTCACCGGTTAACATGAACACTGAAGCTTTCTTT
cdr3_aa: CASSPVNMNTEAFF

j_call: TRBJ1-1
clone_size: NA
d_call: TRBD1
v_call: TRBV5-1
cdr3_nt: TGCGCCAGCAGCCTACAGGGACAGATTACTGAAGCTTTCTTT
cdr3_aa: CASSLQGQITEAFF

j_call: TRBJ1-1
clone_size: NA
d_call: TRBD1
v_call: TRBV6-1
cdr3_nt: TGTGCCACCGGAGGTTGGGACAGGGGTGAAGCTTTCTTT
cdr3_aa: CATGGWDRGEAFF

j_call: TRBJ2-5
clone_size: NA
d_call: TRBD2
v_call: TRBV5-1
cdr3_nt: TGCGCCAGCAGCCCGGGACTAGCGGGAGGACCTCCGTACTTC
cdr3_aa: CASSPGLAGGPPYF

j_call: TRBJ2-7
clone_size: NA
d_call: TRBD1
v_call: TRBV30
cdr3_nt: TGTGCCTGGAGTCCGAGGGACAGGGTATCCTACGAGCAGTACTTC
cdr3_aa: CAWSPRDRVSYEQYF

j_call: TRBJ2-7
clone_size: NA
d_call: TRBD2
v_call: TRBV5-1
cdr3_nt: TGCGCCAGCAGCTTAACCCATAGCGGGGTCCTACCTTACGAGCAGTACTTC
cdr3_aa: CASSLTHSGVLPYEQYF

j_call: TRBJ1-2
clone_size: NA
d_call: TRBD1
v_call: TRBV5-4
cdr3_nt: TGTGCCAGCAGCCCGGGACAGACTTATGGCTACACCTTC
cdr3_aa: CASSPGQTYGYTF

j_call: TRBJ2-1
clone_size: NA
d_call: TRBD2
v_call: TRBV27
cdr3_nt: TGTGCCAGCAGTTTGGGGACTAGCGGGAACAATGAGCAGTTCTTC
cdr3_aa: CASSLGTSGNNEQFF

j_call: TRBJ2-2
clone_size: NA
d_call: NA
v_call: TRBV7-6
cdr3_nt: TGTGCCAGCAGCCGGGACTTAAACACCGGGGAGCTGTTTTTT
cdr3_aa: CASSRDLNTGELFF

j_call: TRBJ2-1
clone_size: once
d_call: TRBD2
v_call: TRBV5-1
cdr3_nt: TGCGCCAGCAGCTTGGCCCTAGCGGGAGTTCGTGAGCAGTTCTTC
cdr3_aa: CASSLALAGVREQFF

j_call: TRBJ2-2
clone_size: NA
d_call: TRBD1
v_call: TRBV28
cdr3_nt: TGTGCCACCAGGACAGGGGTTGACACCGGGGAGCTGTTTTTT
cdr3_aa: CATRTGVDTGELFF

j_call: TRBJ2-7
clone_size: NA
d_call: TRBD1
v_call: TRBV16
cdr3_nt: TGTGCCAGCAGCCAATGGGGGACAGGGGCCTACGAGCAGTACTTC
cdr3_aa: CASSQWGTGAYEQYF

j_call: TRBJ1-5
clone_size: NA
d_call: NA
v_call: TRBV6-1
cdr3_nt: TGTGCCAGCAGTGACAGGGGTGGCAATCAGCCCCAGCATTTT
cdr3_aa: CASSDRGGNQPQHF

j_call: TRBJ2-7
clone_size: NA
d_call: TRBD2
v_call: TRBV23-1
cdr3_nt: TGCGCCAGCAGTCAATCGTCTAGCGGGAAGGGTTCCTACGAGCAGTACTTC
cdr3_aa: CASSQSSSGKGSYEQYF

j_call: TRBJ2-7
clone_size: NA
d_call: NA
v_call: TRBV6-5
cdr3_nt: TGTGCCAGCAGAGAGGAGGTAGGAGCCTACGAGCAGTACTTC
cdr3_aa: CASREEVGAYEQYF

j_call: TRBJ2-1
clone_size: NA
d_call: TRBD2
v_call: TRBV6-5
cdr3_nt: TGTGCCAGCAGTTATGGGAGGGACGGGGGAGGTGAGCAGTTCTTC
cdr3_aa: CASSYGRDGGGEQFF

j_call: TRBJ1-4
clone_size: once
d_call: NA
v_call: TRBV28
cdr3_nt: TGTGCCAGCAGTTTCGACCCCCGGGACTCCACAACTAATGAAAAACTGTTTTTT
cdr3_aa: CASSFDPRDSTTNEKLFF

j_call: TRBJ2-5
clone_size: NA
d_call: NA
v_call: TRBV6-6
cdr3_nt: TGTGCCAGCAGTACCACTAGGGCGGAGACCCAGTACTTC
cdr3_aa: CASSTTRAETQYF

j_call: TRBJ1-1
clone_size: NA
d_call: NA
v_call: TRBV27
cdr3_nt: TGTGCCAGCAGTAAAGGAGGGGACACTGAAGCTTTCTTT
cdr3_aa: CASSKGGDTEAFF

j_call: TRBJ2-1
clone_size: NA
d_call: NA
v_call: TRBV29-1
cdr3_nt: TGCAGCGCCCGGGTCTCGGGACTCCAGCTCTTC
cdr3_aa: CSARVSGLQLF

j_call: TRBJ1-2
clone_size: NA
d_call: TRBD1
v_call: TRBV18
cdr3_nt: TGTGCCAGCAAAACGGGACAGGGAGACTATGGCTACACCTTC
cdr3_aa: CASKTGQGDYGYTF

j_call: TRBJ1-2
clone_size: once
d_call: NA
v_call: TRBV7-9
cdr3_nt: TGTGCCAGCAGCTTAGTGGGCCAGTTCTCTGGCTACACCTTC
cdr3_aa: CASSLVGQFSGYTF

j_call: TRBJ2-1
clone_size: once
d_call: TRBD2
v_call: TRBV4-1
cdr3_nt: TGCGCCAGCAGCCAAGTTTCCCGTGGGAGCGGGGGGGCGAATGAGCAGTTCTTC
cdr3_aa: CASSQVSRGSGGANEQFF

j_call: TRBJ2-2
clone_size: NA
d_call: TRBD2
v_call: TRBV27
cdr3_nt: TGTGCCAGCAGTCCCCTGGAGAGCGGGAGGGACGTCACCGGGGAGCTGTTTTTT
cdr3_aa: CASSPLESGRDVTGELFF

j_call: TRBJ1-2
clone_size: NA
d_call: NA
v_call: TRBV18
cdr3_nt: TGTGCCAGCTCACCAATGACAGCACCCGTCTATGGCTACACCTTC
cdr3_aa: CASSPMTAPVYGYTF

j_call: TRBJ2-3
clone_size: NA
d_call: NA
v_call: TRBV28
cdr3_nt: TGTGCCAGCAGTCCCACGCCCGGGGGTGGCACAGATACGCAGTATTTT
cdr3_aa: CASSPTPGGGTDTQYF

j_call: TRBJ1-5
clone_size: NA
d_call: TRBD1
v_call: TRBV28
cdr3_nt: TGTGCCAGCAGTTCTAAGACAGGGCTAAGCAATCAGCCCCAGCATTTT
cdr3_aa: CASSSKTGLSNQPQHF

j_call: TRBJ2-2
clone_size: NA
d_call: TRBD1
v_call: TRBV28
cdr3_nt: TGTGCCAGCAATTCACAGGGGGGCACCGGGGAGCTGTTTTTT
cdr3_aa: CASNSQGGTGELFF

j_call: TRBJ2-7
clone_size: NA
d_call: NA
v_call: TRBV6-5
cdr3_nt: TGTGCCAGCAGTCGACAGGGGAGGGAAACCTACGAGCAGTACTTC
cdr3_aa: CASSRQGRETYEQYF

j_call: TRBJ1-2
clone_size: NA
d_call: NA
v_call: TRBV4-1
cdr3_nt: TGCGCCAGCAGCCAAACCCGGACTTTGTATGGCTACACCTTC
cdr3_aa: CASSQTRTLYGYTF

j_call: TRBJ2-1
clone_size: NA
d_call: TRBD2
v_call: TRBV27
cdr3_nt: TGTGCCAGCAGACAAATCGGGGCGGGGGGACATATGGAGCAGTTCTTC
cdr3_aa: CASRQIGAGGHMEQFF

j_call: TRBJ2-1
clone_size: NA
d_call: TRBD2
v_call: TRBV10-1
cdr3_nt: TGCGCCAGCAGTAAGGGACTAGCGGGGGGAGATTCCTACAATGAGCAGTTCTTC
cdr3_aa: CASSKGLAGGDSYNEQFF

j_call: TRBJ1-2
clone_size: NA
d_call: TRBD1
v_call: TRBV6-5
cdr3_nt: TGTGCCAGCAACCAGGGGGAAAGGTATGGCTACACCTTC
cdr3_aa: CASNQGERYGYTF

j_call: TRBJ2-1
clone_size: NA
d_call: NA
v_call: TRBV6-1
cdr3_nt: TGTGCCTCCGGGAGGACAGTATTTTACAATGAGCAGTTCTTC
cdr3_aa: CASGRTVFYNEQFF

j_call: TRBJ2-7
clone_size: once
d_call: TRBD1
v_call: TRBV19
cdr3_nt: TGTGCCAGTCAACAGGGGACGTCCTACGAGCAGTACTTC
cdr3_aa: CASQQGTSYEQYF

j_call: TRBJ1-3
clone_size: NA
d_call: NA
v_call: TRBV27
cdr3_nt: TGTGCCAGCAGGCGGGGGAAAGGCTCTGGAAACACCATATATTTT
cdr3_aa: CASRRGKGSGNTIYF

j_call: TRBJ2-7
clone_size: NA
d_call: NA
v_call: TRBV6-1
cdr3_nt: TGTGCCAGCAGTGGCCGACTAGGGTACGAGCAGTACTTC
cdr3_aa: CASSGRLGYEQYF